A selection of T cell receptor beta chains follows, all from one sample in a study of cytomegalovirus exposure and HLA in healthy donors. The method was immunoSEQ multiplex PCR; TCRdb's version includes in-frame clones alone and lacks a portion of them. The sample holds 150,000 to 200,000 clones, more than 70% seen once. Sequencing was performed on PBMCs. The receptors derive from a male donor in good health and CMV-seronegative. The CDR3 runs from the conserved cysteine through the conserved F or W. D genes are given only for firm matches. Some rows mark clone size as missing; the rest say once, few, many or name a class of expanded clone.

TRBD2,TRBV5-1,-,TRBJ2-1,TGCGCCAGCAGTTATGGACTAGCGGGGGGCGAATACAATGAGCAGTTCTTC,CASSYGLAGGEYNEQFF
-,TRBV18,-,TRBJ2-7,TGTGCCAGCTCACCACAACAGGAGAAGATTAACTACGAGCAGTACTTC,CASSPQQEKINYEQYF
TRBD1,TRBV6-5,-,TRBJ2-5,TGTGCCAGCAGTCTCGAGAGGGGGCGGAAAAACGCCCAGTACTTC,CASSLERGRKNAQYF
-,TRBV19,-,TRBJ2-3,TGTGCCAGTAAGGACCGCGGGAAGGTAGATACGCAGTATTTT,CASKDRGKVDTQYF
-,TRBV6-5,-,TRBJ1-5,TGTGCCAGCAGTTCGGGGAATCAGCCCCAGCATTTT,CASSSGNQPQHF
-,TRBV5-4,-,TRBJ1-1,TGTGCCAGCAGCTTTCGGGACACTATGAACACTGAAGCTTTCTTT,CASSFRDTMNTEAFF
TRBD2,TRBV25-1,-,TRBJ2-7,TGTGCCAGCGTAGGACTAGCGGGAGGGCTGGTCTCCTACGAGCAGTACTTC,CASVGLAGGLVSYEQYF
TRBD2,TRBV5-1,-,TRBJ2-7,TGCGCCAGCAGCTCTACCCAGTTTAGCGGGACTTACGAGCAGTACTTC,CASSSTQFSGTYEQYF
TRBD1,TRBV5-6,-,TRBJ1-5,TGTGCCAGCAGCTTGGCAGGGGGCAGTCAGCCCCAGCATTTT,CASSLAGGSQPQHF
TRBD2,TRBV7-3,-,TRBJ2-1,TGTGCCAGCAGCAACAGCGGGGATTACAATGAGCAGTTCTTC,CASSNSGDYNEQFF
TRBD2,TRBV10-3,-,TRBJ2-3,TGTGCCATCAGTGATGGTGGGCGGGGGGCCCGGGGCACAGATACGCAGTATTTT,CAISDGGRGARGTDTQYF
TRBD1,TRBV7-6,-,TRBJ2-6,TGTGCCAGCAGCTTATTAACAGGGGGTGTAGGCTCTGGGGCCAACGTCCTGACTTTC,CASSLLTGGVGSGANVLTF
-,TRBV29-1,-,TRBJ1-1,TGCAGCGCGAGGACAGCGAACACTGAAGCTTTCTTT,CSARTANTEAFF
-,TRBV2,-,TRBJ2-5,TGTGCCAGCAGTGTGGGGGCCGAGACCCAGTACTTC,CASSVGAETQYF
TRBD1,TRBV10-3,-,TRBJ2-3,TGTGCCATCAGTGGAGAGGGACAGGGGTCAGATACGCAGTATTTT,CAISGEGQGSDTQYF
-,TRBV5-6,-,TRBJ1-1,TGTGCCAGCAGCTTGGTGCGGACTGAAGCTTTCTTT,CASSLVRTEAFF
-,TRBV9,-,TRBJ2-4,TGTGCCAGCAGCGTAGGACAGGTCGGCGTTCAGTACTTC,CASSVGQVGVQYF
-,TRBV4-1,-,TRBJ1-5,TGCGCCAGCAGCCAAGGCGTGGGGGAGGAGCGGCCCCAGCATTTT,CASSQGVGEERPQHF
TRBD1,TRBV5-1,-,TRBJ1-2,TGCGCCAGCCGGGGGACAGGGTACTATGGCTACACCTTC,CASRGTGYYGYTF
TRBD2,TRBV2,few,TRBJ2-1,TGTGCCAGCAGTGATAGGAGCGGGGCCCCCCTATTCTTC,CASSDRSGAPLFF
-,TRBV11-1,-,TRBJ1-2,TGTGCCAGCAGCGTGTCCCGGGACACCACTATGTATGGCTACACCTTC,CASSVSRDTTMYGYTF
TRBD1,TRBV4-3,once,TRBJ1-2,TGCGCCAGCAGTCCGACAGGGACTGTTGGCTACACCTTC,CASSPTGTVGYTF
-,TRBV7-7,-,TRBJ1-1,TGTGCCAGCAGCTTGTCGCGATTCGCTGAAGCTTTCTTT,CASSLSRFAEAFF
TRBD1,TRBV27,-,TRBJ2-1,TGTGCCAGCAGTTTCCGGCAGGGGGTCTACAATGAGCAGTTCTTC,CASSFRQGVYNEQFF
-,TRBV10-3,-,TRBJ1-2,TGTGCCATCAGTGTGGAGGGTGGGTATGGCTACACCTTC,CAISVEGGYGYTF
-,TRBV11-2,-,TRBJ2-4,TGTGCCAGCAGCTTAGTCAGTAAAAACATTCAGTACTTC,CASSLVSKNIQYF
-,TRBV28,-,TRBJ2-2,TGTGCCAGCATATCTAGGGGGGAGGGCACCGGGGAGCTGTTTTTT,CASISRGEGTGELFF
TRBD1,TRBV6-4,-,TRBJ2-6,TGTGCCAGCAGCGATTCGACAGGGACTGGGGCCAACGTCCTGACTTTC,CASSDSTGTGANVLTF
-,TRBV2,-,TRBJ1-4,TGTGCCAGCAGTGTTGGGGGACTATCTAATGAAAAACTGTTTTTT,CASSVGGLSNEKLFF
-,TRBV21-1,-,TRBJ2-7,TGTGCCAGCAACATGAGGGGAGGTGGAGCGGGGGCCCTCTACGAGCAGTACTTC,CASNMRGGGAGALYEQYF
TRBD1,TRBV28,-,TRBJ2-5,TGTGCCAGCAGTAATCCGGGACAGGGAGGTGAGACCCAGTACTTC,CASSNPGQGGETQYF
-,TRBV6-5,-,TRBJ1-6,TGTGCCAGCAGTGCACAGGGAAAGCGCCTCCACTTT,CASSAQGKRLHF
-,TRBV10-2,-,TRBJ2-7,TGCGCCAGCAGCCCCCCGGGGGGCCACTACGAGCAGTACTTC,CASSPPGGHYEQYF
-,TRBV14,-,TRBJ2-1,TGTGCCAGCAGCCAGGAGACGGGGGAGCAGTTCTTC,CASSQETGEQFF
-,TRBV15,-,TRBJ2-5,TGTGCCACCAGCGACCGCCAGGGAATGGAGACCCAGTACTTC,CATSDRQGMETQYF
-,TRBV9,-,TRBJ2-2,TGTGCCAGCAGCGCCGGGGCACAGGGTGGAACCGGGGAGCTGTTTTTT,CASSAGAQGGTGELFF
-,TRBV7-8,-,TRBJ2-3,TGTGCCAGCAGCCCCCGGGAGACAGATACGCAGTATTTT,CASSPRETDTQYF
TRBD1,TRBV4-3,few,TRBJ2-6,TGCGCCAGCAGCCAAAGGACAGGGCCGGGCTCTGGGGCCAACGTCCTGACTTTC,CASSQRTGPGSGANVLTF
TRBD2,TRBV9,few,TRBJ2-2,TGTGCCAGCAGCGTCACCCATGGCGGGGGCACCGGGGAGCTGTTTTTT,CASSVTHGGGTGELFF